These T cell receptor beta chains were read from a single sample in a study of blood T cell repertoires in COVID-19. Sequencing used immunoSEQ multiplex PCR; TCRdb keeps in-frame clones, though not all of them. The sample has about 140,000 clones, roughly four fifths seen once. Sequenced: peripheral blood. The receptors come from a woman aged 80 or older with acute or convalescent COVID-19. Each CDR3 is given with its conserved first and last residue. The D gene is left open where the match is weak. Some rows mark clone size as missing; the rest say once, few, many or name a class of expanded clone.

j_call	v_call	clone_size	d_call	cdr3_nt	cdr3_aa
TRBJ1-1	TRBV7-9	once	TRBD1	TGTGCCAGCAGCTCGTCAGGGGGTGAGACTGAAGCTTTCTTT	CASSSSGGETEAFF
TRBJ2-2	TRBV6-5	.	.	TGTGCCAGCAGGGTCAGGCCATACACCGGGGAGCTGTTTTTT	CASRVRPYTGELFF
TRBJ2-1	TRBV20-1	.	.	TGCAGTGCTAGTAGACTCGGGCAAGGGGACAATGAGCAGTTCTTC	CSASRLGQGDNEQFF
TRBJ2-1	TRBV7-9	.	.	TGTGCCAGCAGCTTAGTATTTTGGCTAGACAATGAGCAGTTCTTC	CASSLVFWLDNEQFF
TRBJ1-3	TRBV3-1/TRBV3-2	.	.	TGTGCCAGCAGCCGTAGTGAGGGTGCTGGAAACACCATATATTTT	CASSRSEGAGNTIYF
TRBJ1-5	TRBV30	few	.	TGTGCCTGGAGTACTAATAGCAATCAGCCCCAGCATTTT	CAWSTNSNQPQHF
TRBJ2-7	TRBV6-9	.	TRBD1	TGTGCCAGCAGTTACAGACAGGGTGGCGAGCAGTACTTC	CASSYRQGGEQYF
TRBJ1-2	TRBV2	.	.	TGTGCCAGCAGGGAAAGGGTGGGGCGCGATGGCTACACCTTC	CASRERVGRDGYTF
TRBJ2-7	TRBV19	.	TRBD1	TGTGCCAGTAGTGACAGGGCGCGGCAGTACTTC	CASSDRARQYF
TRBJ2-5	TRBV7-9	once	.	TGTGCCAGCAGCCTTGGGACTGTGTACCAAGAGACCCAGTACTTC	CASSLGTVYQETQYF
TRBJ2-7	TRBV3-1/TRBV3-2	.	TRBD2	TGTGCCAGCAGCCAGGGGGGACTAGCGGGAGTGTACGAGCAGTACTTC	CASSQGGLAGVYEQYF
TRBJ2-1	TRBV7-9	.	.	TGTGCCAGCAGCCCGCGGTTGTCAGGGGATTACTACAATGAGCAGTTCTTC	CASSPRLSGDYYNEQFF
TRBJ1-2	TRBV3-1/TRBV3-2	once	.	TGTGCCAGCAGCCGCGGCAGCAACTATGGCTACACCTTC	CASSRGSNYGYTF
TRBJ2-1	TRBV2	once	TRBD2	TGTGCCAGCAGTGAAGAGAAGGGGGGACTAGGGTTTGAGCAGTTCTTC	CASSEEKGGLGFEQFF
TRBJ2-7	TRBV23-1	.	.	TGCGCCAGCAGTCAGGGCCACGACAGACCCTCCTACGAGCAGTACTTC	CASSQGHDRPSYEQYF
TRBJ1-6	TRBV19	.	.	TGTGCCAGTAAGGCGAAGGAGGGGATGGCCTATAATTCACCCCTCCACTTT	CASKAKEGMAYNSPLHF
TRBJ1-1	TRBV18	.	.	TGTGCCAGCTCACCACCGAACAATCAGGTGAACACTGAAGCTTTCTTT	CASSPPNNQVNTEAFF
TRBJ2-6	TRBV19	.	TRBD1	TGTGCCAGTAGTAGCCTGACAGGGGTCGGGGCCAACGTCCTGACTTTC	CASSSLTGVGANVLTF
TRBJ1-2	TRBV5-6	.	TRBD1	TGTGCCAGCAGCGACTCCGGGACAGGGAGGCAAGGCTACACCTTC	CASSDSGTGRQGYTF
TRBJ1-1	TRBV6-5	few	.	TGTGCCAGTAGGACAAGAAGTGATGAAGCTTTCTTT	CASRTRSDEAFF
TRBJ1-2	TRBV28	.	TRBD1	TGTGCCAGCAGACCACTACGAGACAGGGGCGACTATGGCTACACCTTC	CASRPLRDRGDYGYTF
TRBJ1-5	TRBV6-5	once	.	TGTGCCAGCAGGTCCGGAGGGTCCAATCAGCCCCAGCATTTT	CASRSGGSNQPQHF
TRBJ2-7	TRBV18	.	TRBD1	TGTGCCAGCTCACGTAACAGGGGCTCCTACGAGCAGTACTTC	CASSRNRGSYEQYF
TRBJ1-4	TRBV10-3	.	.	TGTGCCATCAGTGGGGCGTCGGCAACTAATGAAAAACTGTTTTTT	CAISGASATNEKLFF
TRBJ1-1	TRBV19	.	.	TGTGCCAGTACCATCCCCCCCGGGGCACGAAGGGAGGACACTGAAGCTTTCTTT	CASTIPPGARREDTEAFF
TRBJ2-3	TRBV5-1	.	TRBD2	TGCGCCAGCAGCCCCGCCCCTAGCGGGAGATCGGCAGATACGCAGTATTTT	CASSPAPSGRSADTQYF
TRBJ2-1	TRBV15	.	TRBD1	TGTGCCACCAGCAGATCCCTGTCTCGACAGGGGTTCTATGAGCAGTTCTTC	CATSRSLSRQGFYEQFF
TRBJ2-1	TRBV5-1	.	.	TGCGCCAGCAGCCCGGGCGGGAATGAGCAGTTCTTC	CASSPGGNEQFF
TRBJ2-3	TRBV25-1	.	TRBD2	TGTGCCAGCAGTGCGGGACTAGCGTTGAGCACAGATACGCAGTATTTT	CASSAGLALSTDTQYF
TRBJ1-6	TRBV10-3	.	.	TGTGCCATCAGTGCCGAGGGCTATAATTCACCCCTCCACTTT	CAISAEGYNSPLHF
TRBJ1-5	TRBV2	.	TRBD1	TGTGCCAGCGCAGGACAGGGCAATCAGCCCCAGCATTTT	CASAGQGNQPQHF
TRBJ2-1	TRBV5-1	.	TRBD2	TGCGCCAGCAGCTTGGATGGTAGCGGGAGTAGTGAGCAGTTCTTC	CASSLDGSGSSEQFF
TRBJ2-1	TRBV5-1	.	TRBD2	TGCGCCAGCAGCACCGGGACTAGCGGGTACAATGCCTACAATGAGCAGTTCTTC	CASSTGTSGYNAYNEQFF
TRBJ1-5	TRBV7-9	once	.	TGTGCCAGCAGCTTAGGGGGGCTGAGTCAGCCCCAGCATTTT	CASSLGGLSQPQHF
TRBJ1-5	TRBV30	.	.	TGTGCCTGGAGTGTACCTGTCAGGGGTCAGCCCCAGCATTTT	CAWSVPVRGQPQHF
TRBJ2-2	TRBV5-4	few	TRBD1	TGTGCCAGCAGCTTGTGGGGACAGGGGGGCACCGGGGAGCTGTTTTTT	CASSLWGQGGTGELFF
TRBJ2-3	TRBV7-8	.	.	TGTGCCAGCAGCCCCGGAGCTACGCAGTATTTT	CASSPGATQYF
TRBJ2-2	TRBV6-5	.	.	TGTGCCAGCAGTATATCTCTTCTCACCGGGGAGCTGTTTTTT	CASSISLLTGELFF
TRBJ2-7	TRBV2	.	.	TGTGCCAGCAGTGACTCTTTTTATTACGAGCAGTACTTC	CASSDSFYYEQYF
TRBJ2-1	TRBV4-2	.	.	TGTGCCAGCAGCCAAGAGGGGGGATACGGAGAGCAGTTCTTC	CASSQEGGYGEQFF
TRBJ1-4	TRBV5-1	.	TRBD1	TGCGCCAGCAGCCACGGGACAGGGGTTGAAAAACTGTTTTTT	CASSHGTGVEKLFF
TRBJ2-7	TRBV5-6	.	.	TGTGCCAGCAGCCGGATAAGTGACTCCGAGCAGTACTTC	CASSRISDSEQYF
TRBJ1-5	TRBV20-1	.	.	TGCAGTGCTAGTTTAAGTGGGGGGGGGCCGCAGCCCCAGCATTTT	CSASLSGGGPQPQHF
TRBJ2-5	TRBV7-2	.	.	TGTGCCAGCAGCTGGCCGTCATCTGAGACCCAGTACTTC	CASSWPSSETQYF
TRBJ2-7	TRBV11-2	.	TRBD1	TGTGCCAGCAGCTCGAAAGGACAGGTTTTCCACGAGCAGTACTTC	CASSSKGQVFHEQYF
TRBJ1-5	TRBV19	.	TRBD1	TGTGCCAGTAGTATAACAGGGGCCAGCAATCAGCCCCAGCATTTT	CASSITGASNQPQHF
TRBJ2-7	TRBV7-9	.	.	TGTGCCAGCAGCTTAGGTGGGCTATCCTACGAGCAGTACTTC	CASSLGGLSYEQYF
TRBJ2-1	TRBV12-3/TRBV12-4	.	.	TGTGCCAGCAGTTTTGGGCAGCCCAATGAGCAGTTCTTC	CASSFGQPNEQFF
TRBJ2-1	TRBV5-5	.	.	TGTGCCAGCAGCTTGGTCGCGAACCACCTCAATGAGCAGTTCTTC	CASSLVANHLNEQFF
TRBJ1-1	TRBV19	.	.	TGTGCCAGTAGTATAGCCCGGAACACTGAAGCTTTCTTT	CASSIARNTEAFF
TRBJ1-2	TRBV28	.	.	TGTGCCAGCAGTTTGCGCGAGACAGTTCGGGTAATCTATGGCTACACCTTC	CASSLRETVRVIYGYTF
TRBJ1-1	TRBV7-8	.	.	TGTGCCAGCAGCCCACGGCGGGGGAACACTGAAGCTTTCTTT	CASSPRRGNTEAFF
TRBJ1-2	TRBV7-2	once	.	TGTGCCAGCAGCTTAGGACGGATTCAGGGAGGCTACACCTTC	CASSLGRIQGGYTF
TRBJ2-3	TRBV28	.	.	TGTGCCAGCAGGCGGAGGGCCTGGGGTACAGATACGCAGTATTTT	CASRRRAWGTDTQYF
TRBJ1-2	TRBV7-8	few	.	TGTGCCAGCAGCTTAGGTCTCAGGGGAGATGGCTACACCTTC	CASSLGLRGDGYTF